The entry below describes one T cell receptor (beta chain). Using immunoSEQ multiplex PCR, the repertoire was profiled, and TCRdb retains in-frame clones only, with some absent. This sample has about 57,000 clones; roughly four fifths occur once, and the top ten carry approximately 5.1%. The CDR3 extends over 13 amino acids. Germline-derived CDR1 and CDR2 are SGHNT and YYREEE (reference sequence). Trimming removed 5 bases at V and 1 base at J, with 9 bases between. The data belong to a study of PD-L1 blockade in urothelial cancer. Stated time point: pretreatment peripheral blood. The V gene is TRBV5-4, the J gene TRBJ1-1; weak D call: TRBD1 (5 bases). This TCR derives from a man in his sixties or seventies with urothelial cancer. Here the sequenced sample was PBMCs, taken around atezolizumab (anti-PD-L1) treatment. For the CDR3, the DNA is TGTGCCAGCAGAGGACACCCGAACACTGAAGCTTTCTTT. This translates into CASRGHPNTEAFF.